The rows below give T cell receptor beta chains drawn from one sample of a study of metastatic and nonmetastatic thyroid tumors. Through MiXCR, TCRdb re-clonotyped the PCR reads. The sample shows roughly 41,000 clones, about 15% of them seen only once. Input material: blood. Receptors were obtained from a female donor with papillary thyroid cancer or a benign thyroid nodule (not recorded which). Some clones in this sample may be carry-over from other donors' samples. CDR3s leave out the opening cysteine and the closing phenylalanine or tryptophan. A D gene is named only where the DNA matches it firmly.

>TRBJ2-2|TRBV18|.
ASSPPGTAVTGELF
>TRBJ2-7|TRBV4-1|.
ASSQDFGDYEQY
>TRBJ2-1|TRBV6-5|TRBD1
ASNPPGQRDPISYNEQF
>TRBJ1-2|TRBV7-8|TRBD1
ASSPRTGGGGYT
>TRBJ2-5|TRBV10-3|TRBD2
AISERASGGGYQETQY
>TRBJ2-1|TRBV7-2|.
ASSLQGGNYNEQF
>TRBJ2-3|TRBV6-4|TRBD1
ASSEGTEVSAQY
>TRBJ1-1|TRBV5-4|.
ASTAAGVGTEAF
>TRBJ1-2|TRBV5-1|.
ASSLSAGVQGGYT
>TRBJ2-3|TRBV28|.
ASSRSNTDTQY
>TRBJ2-3|TRBV20-1|.
SARALAGVDTQY
>TRBJ2-5|TRBV30|.
AWIAPTVGIETQY
>TRBJ2-1|TRBV10-3|.
AISESNEQF
>TRBJ2-5|TRBV18|.
ARSPPRGLQETQY
>TRBJ1-3|TRBV11-3|TRBD1
ASSDGQGFSGNTIY
>TRBJ2-5|TRBV3-1|.
ASSQAGTQY
>TRBJ1-2|TRBV2|.
ASSVGYGYT
>TRBJ1-5|TRBV20-1|.
SARVGTRGQPKH
>TRBJ1-3|TRBV6-1|TRBD1
ASSEETGGSGNTIY
>TRBJ2-7|TRBV10-3|.
AIKGGWISYDQY
>TRBJ1-3|TRBV20-1|.
GARVGVGNTIY
>TRBJ2-1|TRBV12-3/TRBV12-4|TRBD2
ASSGGTANEQF
>TRBJ2-3|TRBV30|TRBD1
AWSQQGATDTQY
>TRBJ2-7|TRBV5-6|.
ASSPPGRTDEQY
>TRBJ1-2|TRBV2|.
ASSERGYNGYT
>TRBJ2-7|TRBV5-1|.
ASSVGTSQVKQY
>TRBJ1-1|TRBV20-1|.
SAIQNVEAF
>TRBJ1-2|TRBV6-1|TRBD1
ASSEGQGTNYGYT
>TRBJ1-5|TRBV6-2/TRBV6-3|.
ASGGWPSRPQH
>TRBJ1-1|TRBV28|TRBD1
ASGNRGRATEAF
>TRBJ2-7|TRBV7-3|TRBD1
ASSPGQWIGYQQY
>TRBJ1-4|TRBV11-2|.
ASSLGVGNEKLF
>TRBJ1-5|TRBV20-1|.
SASDHRGNQPQH
>TRBJ2-3|TRBV3-1|.
ASSQCRQAVTDTQY
>TRBJ1-1|TRBV10-3|TRBD1
AISPLGQGDTEAF
>TRBJ2-1|TRBV4-2|TRBD2
ASMPGLAGNNEQF
>TRBJ1-5|TRBV2|.
ASSPSSNQPQH
>TRBJ1-2|TRBV6-1|TRBD1
ASSATGGYYGYT
>TRBJ2-1|TRBV6-1|TRBD2
ASLREVKNEQF
>TRBJ1-6|TRBV20-1|.
SAREETRNSPLH